A single sample gave rise to the 30 T cell receptor beta chains below, sequenced in a study of T cell responses to AZD1222 COVID-19 vaccine. Assay: immunoSEQ multiplex PCR; the TCRdb copy retains only in-frame clones and omits some. The sample yields approximately 150,000 clones, roughly 90% seen once. The input for sequencing was peripheral blood, taken 28 days after the second dose of the MenACWY control vaccine. These receptors were taken from an adult who received the MenACWY meningococcal vaccine as a control.

The chain employs TRBV11-3 and TRBJ2-6; 9 bases map to TRBD2. Trimming removed 3 bases from V and 3 bases from J; junction bases left unmatched: 3. Germline V lookup: CDR1 SGHNT, CDR2 YENEEA. The CDR3 loop spans 16 amino acids. This CDR3 is CASSLLAGVGANVLTF. The CDR3 region has the DNA TGTGCCAGCAGCTTGTTAGCGGGAGTTGGGGCCAACGTCCTGACTTTC. Looking up the rest from reference TRBV11-3 and TRBJ2-6 gives the full variable domain: EAGVVQSPRYKIIEKKQPVAFWCNPISGHNTLYWYLQNLGQGPELLIRYENEEAVDDSQLPKDRFSAERLKGVDSTLKIQPAELGDSAVYLCASSLLAGVGANVLTFGAGSRLTVL.

This rearrangement joins TRBV3-1 (or the pseudogene TRBV3-2) to TRBJ1-1; a possible D gene is TRBD1 (6 bases). The CDR3 extends over 13 amino acids. In germline, CDR1 is LGHDT, CDR2 YNNKEL (reference sequence). V was clipped by 5 bases and J by 3 bases, with 10 bases between them. The DNA of the CDR3 is TGTGCCAGCAGCGACGGACAGTACACTGAAGCTTTCTTT. Amino acid sequence: CASSDGQYTEAFF.

This clone was detected only a few times. The chain combines TRBV28 with TRBJ1-4; 9 positions agree with TRBD1. The CDR3 length is 15 residues. Germline lookup yields CDR1 MDHEN and CDR2 SYDVKM. J lost 6 bases, V lost 5 bases, and 7 bases had no gene match. This CDR3 reads CASSAWTGEDEKLFF. The CDR3 coding sequence is TGTGCCAGCAGTGCCTGGACAGGGGAGGATGAAAAACTGTTTTTT. Together with reference TRBV28 and TRBJ1-4, the CDR3 gives the full variable domain: DVKVTQSSRYLVKRTGEKVFLECVQDMDHENMFWYRQDPGLGLRLIYFSYDVKMKEKGDIPEGYSVSREKKERFSLILESASTNQTSMYLCASSAWTGEDEKLFFGSGTQLSVL.

This sequence joins TRBV18 and TRBJ2-2; TRBD2 matches 9 bases. The length of the CDR3 is 17 residues. Trimming removed 3 bases from V and 1 base from J; junction bases left unmatched: 6. CDR1 and CDR2 (germline): KGHSH, LQKENI. The DNA for the CDR3 is TGTGCCAGCTCACCGTTTACTAGCGGGTTGAACACCGGGGAGCTGTTTTTT. Translating gives CASSPFTSGLNTGELFF.

The chain links TRBV12-3 or TRBV12-4 to TRBJ2-5; 7 bases fit TRBD1. Trimming took 6 bases from V and 6 from J; bases not matched to a gene: 4. CDR3 length: 12 amino acids. DNA of the CDR3: TGTGCCAGCAGCCTACAGGGGCAGACCCAGTACTTC. Its translation: CASSLQGQTQYF.

The chain combines TRBV7-8 with TRBJ2-1; TRBD2 is a possible D gene (5 bases). V dropped 5 bases and J dropped 8 bases, with 10 bases sitting between them. The CDR3 is made up of 12 amino acids. Germline CDR1 SGHVS, CDR2 FQNEAQ. CDR3 residues: CASSLNGDEQFF. The CDR3 DNA follows: TGTGCCAGCAGCCTAAACGGGGATGAGCAGTTCTTC.

The chain couples TRBV4-2 to TRBJ2-1, with 8 positions matching TRBD2. With V trimmed by 10 bases and J by 8 bases, 10 bases remained unmatched. Germline V gene sequence: CDR1 LGHNA, CDR2 YNFKEQ. This CDR3 is built from 13 residues. CDR3 residues: CATSSGRVDEQFF. In DNA, the CDR3 is TGTGCCACCTCGAGCGGGAGAGTGGATGAGCAGTTCTTC.

The V call is TRBV5-4, the J call TRBJ2-7; maybe TRBD1 (6 bases). Germline CDR1 is SGHNT and CDR2 is YYREEE (reference sequence). CDR3 size: 14 residues. Trimming took 4 bases from V and 2 from J, leaving 13 bases between them. In DNA form, the CDR3 reads TGTGCCAGCAGCCTACAGGGAACAACCTACGAGCAGTACTTC. It translates to CASSLQGTTYEQYF.

The J gene is TRBJ1-4, the V gene TRBV28; 7 bases map to TRBD1. The CDR3 extends over 14 amino acids. Per the germline V gene, CDR1 is MDHEN and CDR2 is SYDVKM. The V and J ends lost 4 bases and 8 bases, in that order; junction bases with no gene match: 7. CDR3 sequence: CASSWTGLGEKLFF. In DNA form, the CDR3 reads TGTGCCAGCAGTTGGACAGGACTCGGGGAAAAACTGTTTTTT.

CDR3 sequence reads: CASSSPQRGIQYF. CDR3 DNA sequence: TGTGCCAGCAGTAGCCCACAGCGTGGCATTCAGTACTTC. This chain links TRBV25-1 with TRBJ2-4; D remains unclear. The germline CDR1 and CDR2 sequences are MGHDK and SYGVNS. V was pared by 5 bases and J by 9 bases, with 14 bases between. The CDR3 sequence is 13 residues long.

The chain recombines TRBV7-3 with TRBJ2-6, with no clear D. V lost 6 bases to trimming and J lost 1 base, with 7 bases between them. The CDR3 runs to 14 residues. The germline V gene encodes CDR1 SGHTA and CDR2 FQGTGA. CDR3 sequence: CASSFGSGANVLTF. CDR3 DNA: TGTGCCAGCAGTTTTGGTTCTGGGGCCAACGTCCTGACTTTC.

This chain uses TRBV28 with TRBJ1-1; D uncertain. CDR3 length: 13 amino acids. Germline V CDR1 and CDR2: MDHEN, SYDVKM. V shed 6 bases and J shed 1 base, with 9 bases lying between them. CDR3 amino acids: CASRAGENTEAFF. For the CDR3, the DNA is TGTGCCAGCAGGGCCGGTGAGAACACTGAAGCTTTCTTT. The full variable domain, its missing parts supplied by reference TRBV28 and TRBJ1-1, is DVKVTQSSRYLVKRTGEKVFLECVQDMDHENMFWYRQDPGLGLRLIYFSYDVKMKEKGDIPEGYSVSREKKERFSLILESASTNQTSMYLCASRAGENTEAFFGQGTRLTVV.

The V call is TRBV27, the J call TRBJ2-5; the D gene is possibly TRBD1 (6 bases). The CDR3 consists of 14 residues. The V gene's germline CDR1 is MNHEY and CDR2 SMNVEV (reference sequence). Trimming removed 3 bases from V and 3 bases from J, with 11 bases in between. CDR3 loop: CASSFGQGKETQYF. The CDR3 DNA sequence: TGTGCCAGCAGTTTTGGGCAGGGGAAAGAGACCCAGTACTTC.

The rearrangement joins TRBV6-5 to TRBJ1-1; D is uncertain. There are 13 residues in the CDR3. V lost 4 bases to trimming and J lost 1 base, with 7 bases between them. Germline V gene sequence: CDR1 MNHEY, CDR2 SVGAGI. CDR3 in DNA: TGTGCCAGCAGTTCTCGGACGAACACTGAAGCTTTCTTT. As protein: CASSSRTNTEAFF.

This rearrangement joins TRBV6-6 to TRBJ1-6, with a tentative D call TRBD1 (5 bases). The V gene lost 11 bases and the J gene lost 7 bases, with 15 bases spanning the gap. The CDR3 totals 13 residues. From germline, CDR1 is MNHNY and CDR2 SVGAGI (reference sequence). The CDR3 protein is CAGTVSPNSPLHF. The CDR3 DNA is TGTGCCGGGACCGTATCTCCAAATTCACCCCTCCACTTT.

The chain uses TRBV11-3 and TRBJ2-4; 12 positions match TRBD2. The CDR3 contains 16 residues. Per germline, CDR1 SGHNT and CDR2 YENEEA. J lost 9 bases, V lost 4 bases, and 10 bases had no gene match. Here the CDR3 DNA reads TGTGCCAGCAGCTCTAGCGGGAGGGCCGAATTCGGCATTCAGTACTTC. It translates to CASSSSGRAEFGIQYF.

The CDR3: CSAPFNYGYTF. CDR3 nucleotide sequence: TGCAGTGCCCCATTCAACTATGGCTACACCTTC. The rearrangement uses TRBV20-1 and TRBJ1-2; D not resolved. Trimming took 6 bases from V and 2 from J, leaving 7 bases between them. The CDR3 contains 11 residues. The V gene's germline CDR1 is DFQATT and CDR2 SNEGSKA (reference sequence).

The chain carries TRBV6-5 and TRBJ1-6, with TRBD1 as a possible D gene (5 bases). Trimming pared 3 bases from V and 10 bases from J, leaving 16 bases between. The germline V gene has CDR1 MNHEY and CDR2 SVGAGI. The CDR3 is 15 amino acids. DNA of the CDR3: TGTGCCAGCAGTTATATGGTAGGGGAGAGCTCACCCCTCCACTTT. Translating it yields CASSYMVGESSPLHF.

The chain employs TRBV6-2 or TRBV6-3 and TRBJ2-5, with TRBD2 identical over 7 bases. Trimming removed 2 bases from V and 5 bases from J; junction bases left unmatched: 11. Germline V CDR1 and CDR2: MNHEY, SVGEGT. The CDR3 sequence is 16 residues long. CDR3 bases: TGTGCCAGCAGTTACCTAGCAGGGAGGGCCGAGGAGACCCAGTACTTC. This translates into CASSYLAGRAEETQYF.

V and J are TRBV15 and TRBJ1-3, with D uncertain. This CDR3 is built from 16 residues. Trimming took off 0 bases at V and 3 bases at J, with 12 bases between the two ends. Looked up from germline, CDR1 is LNHNV and CDR2 is YYDKDF (reference sequence). The DNA of the CDR3 is TGTGCCACCAGCAGAGATCGGGGTAGCGTTGGAAACACCATATATTTT. It yields the protein CATSRDRGSVGNTIYF.

The chain links TRBV27 to TRBJ1-6, with D maybe TRBD1 (6 bases). Trimming removed 3 bases from V and 8 bases from J, with 14 bases in between. The CDR3 consists of 15 residues. From germline, CDR1 is MNHEY and CDR2 SMNVEV (reference sequence). The CDR3 DNA sequence: TGTGCCAGCAGTTTCTTAAGCAGGGGAGATTCACCCCTCCACTTT. The encoded protein is CASSFLSRGDSPLHF.

This chain connects TRBV11-3 to TRBJ1-1, with no clear D. Trimming took 3 bases from V and 3 from J, leaving 8 bases between them. The CDR3 has 13 residues. Germline V CDR1 and CDR2: SGHNT, YENEEA. The CDR3 DNA reads TGTGCCAGCAGCTTGGTTCAGGACACTGAAGCTTTCTTT. It yields the protein CASSLVQDTEAFF.

The genes are TRBV4-3 and TRBJ1-2; unclear D gene. From germline, CDR1 is LGHNA and CDR2 YSLEER. The V and J ends lost 0 bases and 4 bases respectively, with 12 bases between them. CDR3 length: 15 amino acids. CDR3 bases: TGCGCCAGCAGCCAAGATCTCGGCGGAGTCTATGGCTACACCTTC. Translation: CASSQDLGGVYGYTF.

The DNA for the CDR3 is TGTGCCAGCAGCCGCGGGACAGGCGCGAATGAAAAACTGTTTTTT. As protein: CASSRGTGANEKLFF. The chain couples TRBV6-6 to TRBJ1-4; 8 bases align to TRBD1. Germline CDR1 MNHNY, CDR2 SVGAGI (reference sequence). CDR3 length: 15 residues. V shed 6 bases, J shed 5 bases, and the junction held 8 bases outside the gene matches.

This chain joins TRBV30 and TRBJ1-3; D call uncertain. V was cut by 5 bases and J by 2 bases, with 7 bases left in between. The CDR3 length is 12 residues. Per germline, CDR1 GTSNPN and CDR2 SVGIG (reference sequence). CDR3 loop: CAWYGPGNTIYF. The CDR3 bases are TGTGCCTGGTACGGCCCTGGAAACACCATATATTTT.

The J gene is TRBJ1-2, the V gene TRBV7-9; D perhaps matches TRBD1 (5 bases). The length of the CDR3 is 13 residues. Germline V gene data show CDR1 as SEHNR and CDR2 as FQNEAQ (reference sequence). The germline V and J ends were trimmed by 1 base and 6 bases, with 9 bases remaining between them. The CDR3 bases are TGTGCCAGCAGCTTAGGGGTGGGGGATGGCTACACCTTC. Protein sequence: CASSLGVGDGYTF. Full variable domain (rest looked up from reference TRBV7-9 and TRBJ1-2): DTGVSQNPRHKITKRGQNVTFRCDPISEHNRLYWYRQTLGQGPEFLTYFQNEAQLEKSRLLSDRFSAERPKGSFSTLEIQRTEQGDSAMYLCASSLGVGDGYTFGSGTRLTVV.

This clone was picked up a small number of times. J is TRBJ1-1 and V is TRBV5-1; 7 positions agree with TRBD1. The germline V gene encodes CDR1 SGHRS and CDR2 YFSETQ. This CDR3 has 13 residues. Unmatched junction bases numbered 9, after V lost 3 bases and J lost 10 bases. The CDR3: CASSSTPGQRAFF. CDR3 coding DNA: TGCGCCAGCAGCTCAACTCCGGGACAGAGAGCTTTCTTT.

J is TRBJ2-7 and V is TRBV18; 11 bases are shared with TRBD2. This CDR3 has 12 residues. Germline assignment: CDR1 KGHSH and CDR2 LQKENI. J was trimmed by 13 bases and V by 2 bases; bases with no gene match: 4. CDR3 sequence reads: CASSPTSGGGYF. DNA of the CDR3: TGTGCCAGCTCACCAACTAGCGGGGGTGGATACTTC.

The rearrangement uses TRBV7-8 and TRBJ2-6; D may be TRBD1 (5 bases). The CDR3 length is 15 residues. Germline values: CDR1 SGHVS, CDR2 FQNEAQ. Trimming took off 1 base at V and 1 base at J, with 5 bases between the two ends. The CDR3 sequence is CASSLGQSGANVLTF. The CDR3 DNA reads as TGTGCCAGCAGCTTAGGACAGTCTGGGGCCAACGTCCTGACTTTC.

CDR3 loop: CASSAASTDTQYF. In nucleotides, the CDR3 is TGTGCCAGCAGCGCGGCTAGCACAGATACGCAGTATTTT. The chain uses TRBV5-4 and TRBJ2-3; D uncertain. Germline V gene data show CDR1 as SGHNT and CDR2 as YYREEE (reference sequence). Trimming stripped 4 bases from V and 0 bases from J, with 6 bases between. This CDR3 has 13 residues.